This passage covers 13 T cell receptor beta chains from one sample sequenced in a study of blood T cell repertoires in COVID-19. Sequencing was performed with immunoSEQ multiplex PCR; in TCRdb, only in-frame clones are kept and a portion is missing. The repertoire holds more than 95,000 clones, with roughly 90% as singletons. Input material: peripheral blood. The receptors originated from a human donor in a cohort sampled during active COVID-19.

This clone has just one count. The chain joins TRBV11-2 to TRBJ2-1; D perhaps matches TRBD1 (6 bases). CDR3 size: 15 residues. With 2 bases removed from V and 0 bases from J, the gap between germline ends came to 8 bases. CDR1 is SGHAT and CDR2 is FQNNGV in the germline V gene. The CDR3 here is CASSLKGGSYNEQFF. The CDR3 nucleotides are TGTGCCAGCAGCTTAAAAGGGGGCTCCTACAATGAGCAGTTCTTC. Looking up the rest from reference TRBV11-2 and TRBJ2-1 gives the full variable domain: EAGVAQSPRYKIIEKRQSVAFWCNPISGHATLYWYQQILGQGPKLLIQFQNNGVVDDSQLPKDRFSAERLKGVDSTLKIQPAKLEDSAVYLCASSLKGGSYNEQFFGPGTRLTVL.

V and J are TRBV9 and TRBJ2-3; the match to TRBD2 covers 13 bases. Trimming cost V 3 bases and J 5 bases; bases outside gene matches: 6. This CDR3 has 16 amino acids. Germline-derived CDR1 and CDR2 are SGDLS and YYNGEE. Here the CDR3 DNA reads TGTGCCAGCAGCGAGGGGACTAGCGGGAATCGAGATACGCAGTATTTT. Translation: CASSEGTSGNRDTQYF. The variable domain in full, completed from reference TRBV9 and TRBJ2-3, reads DSGVTQTPKHLITATGQRVTLRCSPRSGDLSVYWYQQSLDQGLQFLIQYYNGEERAKGNILERFSAQQFPDLHSELNLSSLELGDSALYFCASSEGTSGNRDTQYFGPGTRLTVL.

The CDR3 sequence is CASSPGGPGANVLTF. CDR3 bases: TGCGCCAGCAGCCCCGGGGGGCCTGGGGCCAACGTCCTGACTTTC. This chain connects TRBV5-1 to TRBJ2-6, with D tentatively TRBD2 (7 bases). Germline CDR1 and CDR2: SGHRS and YFSETQ. This CDR3 is 15 amino acids long. V lost 4 bases and J 2 bases, leaving 10 bases between the germline ends.

The V gene is TRBV5-6, the J gene TRBJ2-7; 7 bases line up with TRBD1. V lost 3 bases and J lost 6; bases outside the gene matches: 9. CDR1 SGHDT and CDR2 YYEEEE come from the germline V gene. The length of the CDR3 is 14 residues. The CDR3 DNA is TGTGCCAGCAGCTGGGCCACGACAGGGAGCGAGCAGTACTTC. This translates into CASSWATTGSEQYF.

The chain couples TRBV7-2 to TRBJ1-3; no reliable D call. The CDR3 is 14 residues long. The germline V gene encodes CDR1 SGHTA and CDR2 FQGNSA. The ends were cut back, 2 bases at V and 0 bases at J, with 5 bases in the middle. CDR3 region: CASSLSISGNTIYF. In DNA, the CDR3 is TGTGCCAGCAGCTTAAGCATCTCTGGAAACACCATATATTTT.

This rearrangement joins TRBV9 to TRBJ2-1; TRBD2 agrees at 8 bases. CDR1 is SGDLS and CDR2 is YYNGEE in the germline V gene. The CDR3 is made up of 16 amino acids. The V gene end was trimmed by 1 base and the J gene end by 7 bases; junction bases not matched to a gene: 10. The CDR3 DNA sequence: TGTGCCAGCAGCGTATATCCGGGGGGGCTGATGAATGAGCAGTTCTTC. Its protein product is CASSVYPGGLMNEQFF.

This clone has just a few counts. The chain links TRBV7-9 to TRBJ2-7; 9 bases are shared with TRBD2. CDR3 size: 16 residues. Germline loops: CDR1 SEHNR, CDR2 FQNEAQ (reference sequence). V was clipped by 6 bases and J by 2 bases; unmatched bases: 11. DNA of the CDR3: TGTGCCAGCAGTTCGGTCCTAGCGGGACGGGCCTACGAGCAGTACTTC. It is translated as CASSSVLAGRAYEQYF.

This clone was recorded once. The V and J genes are TRBV4-3 and TRBJ2-7; possible D gene TRBD1, 6 bases. The germline CDR1 and CDR2 sequences are LGHNA and YSLEER. V lost 0 bases and J 3 bases, leaving 15 bases between the germline ends. CDR3 size: 16 residues. The CDR3 region has the DNA TGCGCCAGCAGCCAAGATGGAAACAGGGCGGGCTACGAGCAGTACTTC. It is translated as CASSQDGNRAGYEQYF.

Turning to this clone: Sequence at one end of the junction differs from germline and may be a read error. The V gene is TRBV5-1, the J gene TRBJ2-2; D may be TRBD2 (5 bases). Per the germline V gene, CDR1 is SGHRS and CDR2 is YFSETQ. The CDR3 sequence is 13 residues long. CDR3 coding DNA: TGCGCCAGCAGCTTGGGAGGAGGACGGGGAGCTGTTTTT. Protein product: CASSLGGGRGAVF.

J is TRBJ1-1 and V is TRBV4-1, with D unresolved. Trimming stripped 2 bases from V and 0 bases from J, with 7 bases between. Germline V gives CDR1 MGHRA, CDR2 YSYEKL. The CDR3 extends over 14 amino acids. The CDR3 loop is CASSQPIMNTEAFF. The CDR3, as DNA: TGCGCCAGCAGCCAACCTATAATGAACACTGAAGCTTTCTTT.

The CDR3 here is CASSILAGGLNEQFF. CDR3 sequence (DNA): TGTGCCAGCAGCATCCTAGCGGGGGGTTTGAATGAGCAGTTCTTC. This rearrangement joins TRBV9 to TRBJ2-1, with 11 positions matching TRBD2. The germline V gene encodes CDR1 SGDLS and CDR2 YYNGEE. The ends lost 4 bases at V and 7 bases at J; junction bases unmatched: 7. The CDR3 spans 15 residues.

The chain links TRBV9 to TRBJ2-1; 7 bases are a match to TRBD1. Germline V lookup: CDR1 SGDLS, CDR2 YYNGEE. V lost 0 bases to trimming and J lost 4 bases; unmatched junction nucleotides: 1. CDR3 length equals 14 residues. For the CDR3, the DNA is TGTGCCAGCAGCGTAGAGGGGGCTTACAATGAGCAGTTCTTC. Translating it yields CASSVEGAYNEQFF.

The chain has TRBV5-6 and TRBJ2-7; D not certain. This CDR3 is 13 amino acids long. Germline assignment: CDR1 SGHDT and CDR2 YYEEEE. V was cut by 4 bases and J by 4 bases, with 12 bases left in between. CDR3 sequence reads: CASSIPSLYEQYF. The CDR3 DNA sequence: TGTGCCAGCAGCATACCGTCACTTTACGAGCAGTACTTC.